The present T cell receptor (beta chain) was sequenced within a study of cytomegalovirus exposure and HLA in healthy donors. Notes on this clone: Its matching antigen is unknown.

The PCR employed 60 Vbeta primers together with 13 Jbeta primers. Using immunoSEQ multiplex PCR, the repertoire was profiled, and TCRdb retains in-frame clones only, with some absent. The sample records over 150,000 clones, 80% being singletons. Study-wide results and caveats: Certain indistinguishable V segments, among them TRBV6-2 and TRBV6-3, were excluded. With high specificity and sensitivity, the classifier reportedly diagnosed cytomegalovirus status.

There are 15 residues in the CDR3. Unmatched junction bases numbered 6, after V lost 1 base and J lost 4 bases. Germline values: CDR1 SGHVS, CDR2 FQNEAQ. Though probably carrying unrecorded immune exposures, donors were nominally healthy at sampling. The specimen sequenced was PBMCs. The rearrangement joins TRBV7-8 to TRBJ1-1, with 7 bases matching TRBD1. The receptor was isolated from a boy between 5 and 17 years old in good health and CMV-seronegative. CDR3 protein: CASSLEQGIGTEAFF. The CDR3 nucleotides are TGTGCCAGCAGCTTAGAACAGGGGATAGGCACTGAAGCTTTCTTT.